This T cell receptor beta chain was sequenced in a study of monozygotic twins with inflammatory bowel disease. Study results and limitations: Patient repertoire variability may have increased through differing immunosuppressive treatments. Especially with disease activity, IBD patients shared fewer clonotypes with others than healthy twins did.

TCRdb re-called the 5' RACE reads and gives one entry per CDR3 protein, without DNA. In all, the sample yields approximately 120,000 distinct CDR3 sequences. The CDR3 is 18 amino acids. Germline assignment: CDR1 SGHTA and CDR2 FQGTGA. About this clonotype itself: Its antigen is unknown.

The specimen was blood. This receptor was identified in a human donor with ulcerative colitis or Crohn's disease, or a healthy co-twin of an affected twin (not recorded which). V gene TRBV7-3 combines with J gene TRBJ2-1; TCRdb's D call, TRBD2, is unchecked because there is no DNA. CDR3: CASSLLGSGQAGYNEQFF.